This TCR beta chain originates from a study of blood T cell repertoires in COVID-19. At the level of the study: T cells, B-cell-depleted T cells, or PBMCs supplied cDNA or gDNA.

Seattle enrolled patients during active infection and tracked them longitudinally. Germline values: CDR1 MNHEY, CDR2 SVGAGI. The V and J ends lost 7 bases and 1 base respectively, with 10 bases between them. CDR3 length: 13 residues. As originally analysed: Amplification of reference gene primers provided the estimated nucleated cell counts. Clones were read by immunoSEQ multiplex PCR, and TCRdb kept only the in-frame ones, dropping some. For V, J and clone size, that table is used; D and trimming come from the DNA. The sample comprises around 400,000 clones, about 89% of which are singletons, and approximately 2.4% rests with the top ten.

The TCR sequence derives from a woman aged 55-70 years with COVID-19, enrolled during active disease. Sequenced input: peripheral blood. The genes are TRBV6-5 and TRBJ1-1, with no clear D. The CDR3, as DNA: TGTGCCAGCAATCTTCACGGGAACACTGAAGCTTTCTTT. As protein: CASNLHGNTEAFF.